This T cell receptor beta chain was identified in a study of identical twins. Healthy Caucasian individuals made up all the donors. Each CDR3 protein gets one entry after TCRdb re-called the 5' RACE reads with MiXCR. The sample includes some 900,000 distinct CDR3 sequences, 10% to 15% of them seen just once. This clonotype turned up a few times. Its matching antigen is unknown. The CDR3 length is 18 residues. Trimming removed 3 bases from V and 0 bases from J; junction bases left unmatched: 11. CDR1 and CDR2 (germline): SGHRS, YFSETQ. Points from the study as a whole: Models, which agreed with sharing between unrelated individuals, nonetheless underestimated the out-of-frame TCR alpha sharing seen in monozygotic twins. Low generation probability was overrepresented in out-of-frame alpha sequences shared by twins.

These same records also appear under a second study, on yellow fever vaccine responses in identical twins.

The specimen was PBMCs. The TCR was taken from a woman between 18 and 29 years old in good health. The chain links TRBV5-1 to TRBJ2-2; 7 bases map to TRBD2. The CDR3, as DNA: TGCGCCAGCAGCTCCTACCTAGCGGAAACGTCGAACACCGGGGAGCTGTTTTTT. Protein product: CASSSYLAETSNTGELFF. The whole variable domain, filled in from reference TRBV5-1 and TRBJ2-2, reads KAGVTQTPRYLIKTRGQQVTLSCSPISGHRSVSWYQQTPGQGLQFLFEYFSETQRNKGNFPGRFSGRQFSNSRSEMNVSTLELGDSALYLCASSSYLAETSNTGELFFGEGSRLTVL.